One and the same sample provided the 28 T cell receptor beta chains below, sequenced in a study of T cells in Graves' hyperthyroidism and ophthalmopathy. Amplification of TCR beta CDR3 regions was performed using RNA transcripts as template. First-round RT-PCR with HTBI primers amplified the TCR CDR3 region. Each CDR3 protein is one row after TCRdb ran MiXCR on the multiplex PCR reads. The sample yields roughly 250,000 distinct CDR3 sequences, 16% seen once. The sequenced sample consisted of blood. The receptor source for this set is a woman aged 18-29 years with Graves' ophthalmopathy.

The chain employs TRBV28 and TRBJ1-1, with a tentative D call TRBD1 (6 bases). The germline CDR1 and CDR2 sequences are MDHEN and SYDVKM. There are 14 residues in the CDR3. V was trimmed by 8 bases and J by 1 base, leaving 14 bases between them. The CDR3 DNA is TGTGCCAGCCAACGGAGGGGGGCGAACACTGAAGCTTTCTTT. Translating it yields CASQRRGANTEAFF.

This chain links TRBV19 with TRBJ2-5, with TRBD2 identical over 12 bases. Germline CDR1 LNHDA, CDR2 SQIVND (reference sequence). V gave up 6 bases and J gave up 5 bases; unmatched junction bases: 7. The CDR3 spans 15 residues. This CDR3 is CASRLTSGSYETQYF. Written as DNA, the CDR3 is TGTGCCAGTAGGCTGACTAGCGGGAGCTATGAGACCCAGTACTTC.

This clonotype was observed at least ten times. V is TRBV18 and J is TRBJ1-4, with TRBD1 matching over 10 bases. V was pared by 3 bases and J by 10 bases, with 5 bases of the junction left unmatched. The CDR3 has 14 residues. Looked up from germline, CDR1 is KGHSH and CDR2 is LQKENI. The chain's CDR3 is CASSPGTGVGKLFF. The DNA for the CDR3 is TGTGCCAGCTCACCCGGGACAGGGGTTGGAAAACTGTTTTTT.

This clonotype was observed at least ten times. This CDR3 is CASTKGRTGGHLAYEQYF. Here the CDR3 DNA reads TGTGCCAGCACCAAGGGGAGGACAGGGGGCCACTTGGCATACGAGCAGTACTTC. The genes are TRBV28 and TRBJ2-7; 11 nucleotides match TRBD1. The germline V gene encodes CDR1 MDHEN and CDR2 SYDVKM. The CDR3 sequence is 18 residues long. V lost 7 bases, J lost 4 bases, and 18 bases stayed unmatched. The full variable domain, its missing parts supplied by reference TRBV28 and TRBJ2-7, is DVKVTQSSRYLVKRTGEKVFLECVQDMDHENMFWYRQDPGLGLRLIYFSYDVKMKEKGDIPEGYSVSREKKERFSLILESASTNQTSMYLCASTKGRTGGHLAYEQYFGPGTRLTVT.

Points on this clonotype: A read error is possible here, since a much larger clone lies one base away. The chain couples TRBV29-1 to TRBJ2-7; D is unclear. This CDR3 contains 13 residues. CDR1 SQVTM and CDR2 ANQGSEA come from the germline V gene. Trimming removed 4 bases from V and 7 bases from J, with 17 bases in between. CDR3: CSVVWFRVNEQYF. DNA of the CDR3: TGCAGCGTTGTGTGGTTTAGGGTTAATGAGCAGTACTTC.

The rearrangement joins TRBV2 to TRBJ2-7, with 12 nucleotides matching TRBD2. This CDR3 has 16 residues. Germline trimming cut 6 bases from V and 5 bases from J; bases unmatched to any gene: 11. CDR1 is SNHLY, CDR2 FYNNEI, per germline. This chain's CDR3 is CASSPGRSSGGDEQYF. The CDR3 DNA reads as TGTGCCAGCAGCCCGGGGAGGTCTAGCGGGGGGGACGAGCAGTACTTC.

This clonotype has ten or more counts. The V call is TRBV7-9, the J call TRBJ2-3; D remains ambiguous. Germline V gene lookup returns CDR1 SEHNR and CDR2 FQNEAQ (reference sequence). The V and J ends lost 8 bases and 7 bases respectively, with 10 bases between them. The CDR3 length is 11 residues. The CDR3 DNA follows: TGTGCCAGCCGATCGTTAAATACGCAGTATTTT. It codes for CASRSLNTQYF.

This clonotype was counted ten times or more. The CDR3 protein is CASSEGSGSYNEQFF. The DNA for the CDR3 is TGCGCCAGCAGTGAGGGTAGCGGCTCCTACAATGAGCAGTTCTTC. The chain has TRBV10-1 and TRBJ2-1; D possibly corresponds to TRBD2 (6 bases). The CDR3 has 15 amino acids. CDR1 is WNHNN and CDR2 is SYGVQD in the germline V gene (reference sequence). V was cut by 2 bases and J by 0 bases, with 8 bases left in between.

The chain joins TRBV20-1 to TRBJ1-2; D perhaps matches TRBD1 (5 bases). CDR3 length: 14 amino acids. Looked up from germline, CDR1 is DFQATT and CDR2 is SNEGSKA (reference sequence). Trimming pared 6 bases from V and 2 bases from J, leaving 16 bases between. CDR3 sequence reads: CSAGPGLWNYGYTF. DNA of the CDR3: TGCAGTGCCGGACCGGGACTCTGGAACTATGGCTACACCTTC.

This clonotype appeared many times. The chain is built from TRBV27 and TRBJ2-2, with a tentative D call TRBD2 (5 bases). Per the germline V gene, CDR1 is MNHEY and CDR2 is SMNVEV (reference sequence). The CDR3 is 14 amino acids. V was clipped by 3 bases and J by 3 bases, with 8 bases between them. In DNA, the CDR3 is TGTGCCAGCAGTTTCAAGCGGTACACCGGGGAGCTGTTTTTT. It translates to CASSFKRYTGELFF.

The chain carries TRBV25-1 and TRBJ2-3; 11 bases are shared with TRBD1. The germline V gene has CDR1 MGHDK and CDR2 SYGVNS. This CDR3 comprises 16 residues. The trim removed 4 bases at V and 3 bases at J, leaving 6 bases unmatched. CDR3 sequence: CASSASGTGGTDTQYF. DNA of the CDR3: TGTGCCAGCAGTGCTTCCGGGACAGGGGGGACAGATACGCAGTATTTT.

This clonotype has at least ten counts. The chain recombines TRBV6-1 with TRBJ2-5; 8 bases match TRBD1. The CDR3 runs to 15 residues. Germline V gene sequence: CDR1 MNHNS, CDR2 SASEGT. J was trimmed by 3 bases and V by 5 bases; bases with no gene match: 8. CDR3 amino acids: CASSNRDRSKETQYF. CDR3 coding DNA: TGTGCCAGCAGTAACCGGGACAGGAGCAAAGAGACCCAGTACTTC.

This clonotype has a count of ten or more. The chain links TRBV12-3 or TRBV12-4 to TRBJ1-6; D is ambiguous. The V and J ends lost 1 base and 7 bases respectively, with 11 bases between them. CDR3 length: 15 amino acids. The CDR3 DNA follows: TGTGCCAGCAGTTTAGTTGAAGGATCGAATTCACCCCTCCACTTT. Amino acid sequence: CASSLVEGSNSPLHF.

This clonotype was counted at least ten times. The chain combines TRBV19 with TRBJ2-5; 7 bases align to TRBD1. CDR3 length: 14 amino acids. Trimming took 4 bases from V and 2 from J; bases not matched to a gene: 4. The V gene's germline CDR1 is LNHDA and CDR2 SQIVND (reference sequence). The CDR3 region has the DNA TGTGCCAGTAGTACGTGGGACAGACAAGAGACCCAGTACTTC. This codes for CASSTWDRQETQYF. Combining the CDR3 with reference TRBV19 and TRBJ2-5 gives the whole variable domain DGGITQSPKYLFRKEGQNVTLSCEQNLNHDAMYWYRQDPGQGLRLIYYSQIVNDFQKGDIAEGYSVSREKKESFPLTVTSAQKNPTAFYLCASSTWDRQETQYFGPGTRLLVL.

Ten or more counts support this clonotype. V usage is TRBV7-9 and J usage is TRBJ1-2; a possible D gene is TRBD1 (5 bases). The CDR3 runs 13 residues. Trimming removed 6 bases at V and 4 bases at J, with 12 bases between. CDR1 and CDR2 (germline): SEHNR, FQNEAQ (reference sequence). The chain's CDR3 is CASSWGSGYGYTF. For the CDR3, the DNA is TGTGCCAGCAGTTGGGGGTCGGGCTATGGCTACACCTTC.

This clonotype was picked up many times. CDR3 residues: CASSSLTTRFYGYTF. The CDR3 nucleotides read TGTGCCAGCAGTTCCCTGACAACGCGATTCTATGGCTACACCTTC. V is TRBV27 and J is TRBJ1-2, with D uncertain. The CDR3 length is 15 residues. V lost 4 bases to trimming and J lost 4 bases, with 16 bases between them. Germline V CDR1 and CDR2: MNHEY, SMNVEV (reference sequence).

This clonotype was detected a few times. This chain's CDR3 is CASSLGQSETQYF. The CDR3 DNA sequence: TGTGCCAGCAGCTTAGGGCAGAGCGAGACCCAGTACTTC. The chain is built from TRBV11-3 and TRBJ2-5; D gene unclear. This CDR3 is built from 13 residues. Germline values: CDR1 SGHNT, CDR2 YENEEA. V shed 1 base and J shed 5 bases, with 8 bases lying between them.

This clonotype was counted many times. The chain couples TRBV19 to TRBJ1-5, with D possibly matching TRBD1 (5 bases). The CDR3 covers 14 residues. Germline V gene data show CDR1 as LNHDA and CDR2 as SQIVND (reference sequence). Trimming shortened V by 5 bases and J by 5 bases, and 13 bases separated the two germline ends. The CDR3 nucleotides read TGTGCCAGTAGTTTCAGGGAGGATCATCAGCCCCAGCATTTT. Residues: CASSFREDHQPQHF.

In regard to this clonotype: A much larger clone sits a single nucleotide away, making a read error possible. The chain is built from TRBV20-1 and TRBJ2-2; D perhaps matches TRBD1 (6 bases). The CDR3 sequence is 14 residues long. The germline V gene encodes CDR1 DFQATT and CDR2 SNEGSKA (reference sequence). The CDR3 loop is CSASIGGYTGELVF. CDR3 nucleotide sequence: TGCAGTGCTAGTATAGGGGGATACACCGGGGAGCTGGTTTTT.

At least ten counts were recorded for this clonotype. Written as DNA, the CDR3 is TGTGCCAGCAGTCGACCGCCGACAGGCCGCGGGGAGACCCAGTACTTC. It encodes CASSRPPTGRGETQYF. The J gene is TRBJ2-5, the V gene TRBV6-1; D perhaps matches TRBD1 (6 bases). V gave up 5 bases and J gave up 5 bases, with 21 bases separating them. Germline CDR1 and CDR2: MNHNS and SASEGT. The CDR3 covers 16 residues.

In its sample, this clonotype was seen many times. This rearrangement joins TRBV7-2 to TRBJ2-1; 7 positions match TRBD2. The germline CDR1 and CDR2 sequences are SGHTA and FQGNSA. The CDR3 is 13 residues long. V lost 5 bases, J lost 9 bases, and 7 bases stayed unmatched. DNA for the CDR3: TGTGCCAGCAGCCCCGGGACTACGATTGAGCAGTTCTTC. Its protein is CASSPGTTIEQFF.

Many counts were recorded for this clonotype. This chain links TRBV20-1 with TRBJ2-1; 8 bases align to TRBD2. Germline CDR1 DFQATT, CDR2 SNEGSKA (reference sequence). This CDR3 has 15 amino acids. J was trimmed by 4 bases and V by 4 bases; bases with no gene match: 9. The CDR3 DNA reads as TGCAGTGCTAATCCTCTAGCGGGTCATTACAATGAGCAGTTCTTC. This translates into CSANPLAGHYNEQFF.

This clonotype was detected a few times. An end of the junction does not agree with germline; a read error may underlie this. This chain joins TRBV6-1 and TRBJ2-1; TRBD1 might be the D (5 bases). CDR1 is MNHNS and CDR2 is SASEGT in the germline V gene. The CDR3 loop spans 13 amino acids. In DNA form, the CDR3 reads TGTGCCAGCAGTCGGACACCTTACAATGAGCGGTTCTTC. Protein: CASSRTPYNERFF.

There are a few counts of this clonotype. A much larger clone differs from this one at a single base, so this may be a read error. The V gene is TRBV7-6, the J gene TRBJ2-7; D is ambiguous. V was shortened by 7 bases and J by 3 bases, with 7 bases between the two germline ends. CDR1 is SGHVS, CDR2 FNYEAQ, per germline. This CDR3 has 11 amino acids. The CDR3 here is CASNSDYEQYF. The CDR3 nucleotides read TGTGCCAGCAACTCCGACTACGAGCAGTACTTC.

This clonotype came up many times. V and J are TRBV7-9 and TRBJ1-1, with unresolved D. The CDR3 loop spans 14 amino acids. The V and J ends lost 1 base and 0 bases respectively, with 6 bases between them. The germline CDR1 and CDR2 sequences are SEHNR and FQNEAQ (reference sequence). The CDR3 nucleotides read TGTGCCAGCAGCTTAGAGGTTGTGAACACTGAAGCTTTCTTT. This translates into CASSLEVVNTEAFF.

CDR3 coding DNA: TGTGCCAGCAGCTTGGTGGGGGGGACCCCGGACGGCTACACCTTC. Translated, it gives CASSLVGGTPDGYTF. The chain recombines TRBV5-6 with TRBJ1-2; D may be TRBD1 (5 bases). Trimming left V 0 bases short and J 8 bases short, with 17 bases between. There are 15 residues in the CDR3. Germline values: CDR1 SGHDT, CDR2 YYEEEE. The whole variable domain, remainder taken from reference TRBV5-6 and TRBJ1-2, is DAGVTQSPTHLIKTRGQQVTLRCSPKSGHDTVSWYQQALGQGPQFIFQYYEEEERQRGNFPDRFSGHQFPNYSSELNVNALLLGDSALYLCASSLVGGTPDGYTFGSGTRLTVV.

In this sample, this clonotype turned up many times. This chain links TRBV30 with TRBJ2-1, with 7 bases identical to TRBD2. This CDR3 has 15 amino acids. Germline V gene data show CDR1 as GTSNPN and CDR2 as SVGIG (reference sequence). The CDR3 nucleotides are TGTGCAACCACGAAGCGGGGCCAAGACTACAATGAGCAGTTCTTC. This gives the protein CATTKRGQDYNEQFF.

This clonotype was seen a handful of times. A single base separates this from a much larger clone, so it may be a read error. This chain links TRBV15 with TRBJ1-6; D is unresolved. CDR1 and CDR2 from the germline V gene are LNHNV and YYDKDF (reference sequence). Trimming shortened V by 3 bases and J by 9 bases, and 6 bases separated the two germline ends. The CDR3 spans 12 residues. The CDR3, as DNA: TGTGCCACCAGCAGCGTTAGTTCACCCCTCCACTTT. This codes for CATSSVSSPLHF.